This T cell receptor (beta chain) stems from a study of blood T cell repertoires in COVID-19. For the study at large: In each case, the material was cDNA or gDNA derived from T cells, B-cell-depleted T cells, or PBMCs.

With 0 bases removed from V and 8 bases from J, the gap between germline ends came to 16 bases. The CDR3 is 15 residues long. Germline lookup yields CDR1 LNHNV and CDR2 YYDKDF (reference sequence). Per the authors' pipeline: Reference gene primer amplification gave estimated nucleated cell counts. The assay was immunoSEQ multiplex PCR, and TCRdb's table has in-frame clones only and misses some. V, J and clone size were drawn from that table, and D and trimming were deduced from the DNA. This sample has almost 400,000 clones, with roughly 91% found just once. The age range of participants was about 18 to 95 years, with residence in about 25 US areas.

This chain links TRBV15 with TRBJ1-2, with a tentative D call TRBD1 (5 bases). The specimen sequenced was PBMCs or T cells enriched from blood (not recorded which). The clonotype originates from a woman aged 25 to 39 who had recovered from COVID-19. The CDR3, as DNA: TGTGCCACCAGCAGAGATAAAGGCGTAGGGGTCGGCTACACCTTC. Its protein product is CATSRDKGVGVGYTF.